This T cell receptor beta chain was profiled in a study of T cells in Graves' hyperthyroidism and ophthalmopathy. The study's findings and limits: The model forecast ophthalmopathy, anticipating it by a median about six months before onset. A model of 13 V-J pairs discriminated ophthalmopathy from stable hyperthyroidism.

The CDR3 covers 15 residues. V dropped 6 bases and J dropped 6; count of bases not matched to a gene: 8. The germline CDR1 and CDR2 sequences are DFQATT and SNEGSKA (reference sequence). This clonotype occurred many times. Its antigen is not identified. Absent ophthalmopathy progression within 18 months defined stable Graves' hyperthyroidism. PBMCs were derived from 7.5 to 10 ml fresh peripheral blood. TCR beta CDR3 region amplification was performed from RNA transcripts. In the first-round RT-PCR of the TCR CDR3, the HTBI primer set was used. Via MiXCR, TCRdb re-called the multiplex PCR reads, giving one row per CDR3 protein. The sample lists hundreds of thousands of distinct CDR3 sequences, over 11% seen once, with around 25% in the top ten.

The chain uses TRBV20-1 and TRBJ2-1; the match to TRBD2 covers 13 bases. The TCR sequence derives from a woman aged 25 to 45 with Graves' hyperthyroidism. Sequenced input: blood. This CDR3 is CSAQSGTSGINEQFF. In DNA form, the CDR3 reads TGCAGTGCCCAATCCGGGACTAGCGGGATCAATGAGCAGTTCTTC.